This T cell receptor beta chain comes out of a study of radiotherapy plus CTLA-4 blockade in lung cancer. Study outcomes and limitations: In blood, after radiotherapy plus ipilimumab, tumor-derived TCR clones expanded.

The method was immunoSEQ multiplex PCR; TCRdb's version includes in-frame clones alone and lacks a portion of them. The sample holds 13,000 to 15,000 clones; more than 75% are singletons and the top ten take under 15%. Alongside CTLA-4 blockade with ipilimumab, patients with chemo-refractory metastatic non-small-cell lung cancer received focal radiation. Details on this clone: Its antigen is still unknown.

The CDR3 sequence is 17 residues long. V was cut by 5 bases and J by 6 bases, with 23 bases left in between. The germline V gene encodes CDR1 SGHVS and CDR2 FNYEAQ. Sequences were derived from peripheral blood, sampled from a patient treated with radiotherapy plus ipilimumab. The TCR was taken from a human donor with non-small cell lung cancer that progressed on radiotherapy plus ipilimumab. Some clones in this sample may be carry-over from other donors' samples. The chain recombines TRBV7-6 with TRBJ2-1, with D perhaps matching TRBD2 (6 bases). CDR3: CASSGGTGVAGFNEQFF. The DNA for the CDR3 is TGTGCCAGCAGCGGAGGGACTGGGGTAGCTGGGTTCAATGAGCAGTTCTTC.